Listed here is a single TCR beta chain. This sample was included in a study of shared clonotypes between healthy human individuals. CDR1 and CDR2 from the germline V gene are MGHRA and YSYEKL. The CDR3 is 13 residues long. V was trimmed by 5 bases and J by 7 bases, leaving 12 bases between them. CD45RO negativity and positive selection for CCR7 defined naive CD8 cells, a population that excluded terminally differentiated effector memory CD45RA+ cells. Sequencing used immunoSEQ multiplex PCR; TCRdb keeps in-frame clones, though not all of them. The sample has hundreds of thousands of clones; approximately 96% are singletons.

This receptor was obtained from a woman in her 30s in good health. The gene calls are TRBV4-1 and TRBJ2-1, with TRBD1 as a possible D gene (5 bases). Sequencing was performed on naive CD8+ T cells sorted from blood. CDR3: CASSSKRGNEQFF. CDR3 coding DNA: TGCGCCAGCAGCTCGAAAAGGGGAAATGAGCAGTTCTTC.